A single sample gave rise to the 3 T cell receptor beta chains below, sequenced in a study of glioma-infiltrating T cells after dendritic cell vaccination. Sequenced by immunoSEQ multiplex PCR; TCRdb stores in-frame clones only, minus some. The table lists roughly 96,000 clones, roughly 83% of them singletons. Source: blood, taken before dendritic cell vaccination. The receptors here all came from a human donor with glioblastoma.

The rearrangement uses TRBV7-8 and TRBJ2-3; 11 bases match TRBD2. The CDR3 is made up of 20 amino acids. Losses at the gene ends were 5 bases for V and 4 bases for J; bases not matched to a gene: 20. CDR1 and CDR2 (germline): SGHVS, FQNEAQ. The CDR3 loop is CASSQITGTSGSLYADTQYF. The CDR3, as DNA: TGTGCCAGCAGCCAAATTACCGGGACTAGCGGCTCACTTTATGCAGATACGCAGTATTTT.

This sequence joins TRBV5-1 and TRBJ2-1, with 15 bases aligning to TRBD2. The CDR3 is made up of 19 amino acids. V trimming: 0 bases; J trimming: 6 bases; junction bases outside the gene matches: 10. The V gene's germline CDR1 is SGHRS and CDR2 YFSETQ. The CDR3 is CASSLAGTSGRSPPNEQFF. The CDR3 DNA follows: TGCGCCAGCAGCTTGGCCGGGACTAGCGGGAGGTCGCCCCCCAATGAGCAGTTCTTC. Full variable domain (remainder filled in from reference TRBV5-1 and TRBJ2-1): KAGVTQTPRYLIKTRGQQVTLSCSPISGHRSVSWYQQTPGQGLQFLFEYFSETQRNKGNFPGRFSGRQFSNSRSEMNVSTLELGDSALYLCASSLAGTSGRSPPNEQFFGPGTRLTVL.

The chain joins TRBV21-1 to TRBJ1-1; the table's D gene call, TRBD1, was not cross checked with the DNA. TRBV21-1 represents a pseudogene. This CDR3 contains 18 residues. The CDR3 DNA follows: TGTGCCAGCAGCAAAGAATTCCGGGACAGGGGGCGCGCGGTTGAAGCTTTCTTT. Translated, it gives CASSKEFRDRGRAVEAFF.